The rows below give T cell receptor beta chains drawn from one sample of a study of blood T cell repertoires in COVID-19. TCRdb's copy holds only in-frame clones and misses some; the assay was immunoSEQ multiplex PCR. The table includes over 200,000 clones, approximately 80% detected once. Input material: PBMCs or T cells enriched from blood (not recorded which). Every receptor here comes from a man aged 60-69 years who had recovered from COVID-19. The CDR3 runs from the conserved cysteine through the conserved F or W. A D gene is named only where the DNA matches it firmly. The size field is filled for only some rows; it gives once, few, many or a size class.

TRBJ1-1 | NA | TRBV6-2/TRBV6-3 | NA | CASSYPGHASGTTEAFF | TGTGCCAGCAGTTACCCGGGACACGCAAGCGGGACCACTGAAGCTTTCTTT
TRBJ1-2 | NA | TRBV24-1 | NA | CATSDGNYGYTF | TGTGCCACCAGTGACGGGAACTATGGCTACACCTTC
TRBJ1-1 | NA | TRBV7-3 | NA | CASSLTEDTEAFF | TGTGCCAGCAGCTTAACGGAGGACACTGAAGCTTTCTTT
TRBJ1-4 | once | TRBV20-1 | TRBD1 | CSASPGQGGEKLFF | TGCAGTGCTAGTCCGGGACAGGGCGGAGAAAAACTGTTTTTT
TRBJ1-2 | NA | TRBV18 | TRBD1 | CASSPLGQGDGYTF | TGTGCCAGCTCACCACTCGGGCAGGGGGATGGCTACACCTTC
TRBJ2-1 | once | TRBV24-1 | NA | CATSDSSTHMYNEQFF | TGTGCCACCAGTGATTCGTCAACTCATATGTACAATGAGCAGTTCTTC
TRBJ1-6 | NA | TRBV18 | NA | CASSPQNTYNSPLHF | TGTGCCAGCTCACCCCAGAATACCTATAATTCACCCCTCCACTTT
TRBJ2-2 | NA | TRBV2 | TRBD2 | CASWGGMNTGELFF | TGTGCCAGCTGGGGGGGGATGAACACCGGGGAGCTGTTTTTT
TRBJ2-3 | NA | TRBV5-1 | TRBD2 | CASSLMLAGEKQYF | TGCGCCAGCAGCCTGATGCTAGCGGGGGAGAAGCAGTATTTT
TRBJ1-1 | NA | TRBV10-3 | NA | CAISESRETEAFF | TGTGCCATCAGTGAGTCTCGGGAGACTGAAGCTTTCTTT
TRBJ1-2 | NA | TRBV5-8 | TRBD1 | CASSLGTGGRGYTF | TGTGCCAGCAGCTTGGGGACAGGGGGCAGAGGCTACACCTTC
TRBJ1-2 | NA | TRBV11-2 | NA | CASSFGSGYYGYTF | TGTGCCAGCAGCTTCGGGTCAGGGTACTATGGCTACACCTTC
TRBJ1-1 | few | TRBV6-5 | NA | CASSFLGGTEAFF | TGTGCCAGCAGTTTCCTGGGAGGTACTGAAGCTTTCTTT
TRBJ1-2 | NA | TRBV7-2 | TRBD1 | CASTRDSPNYGYTF | TGTGCCAGCACCCGGGACAGTCCTAACTATGGCTACACCTTC
TRBJ1-2 | NA | TRBV19 | NA | CASRVWGGYGYTF | TGTGCCAGTAGAGTCTGGGGCGGCTATGGCTACACCTTC
TRBJ2-3 | NA | TRBV5-1 | NA | CASSLGDFDTQYF | TGCGCCAGCAGCTTGGGGGACTTCGACACGCAGTATTTT
TRBJ2-7 | NA | TRBV11-3 | NA | CASSLDHHATYEQYF | TGTGCCAGCAGCTTAGATCATCACGCGACCTACGAGCAGTACTTC
TRBJ2-5 | NA | TRBV7-2 | NA | CASSSTWGVQETQYF | TGTGCCAGCAGCTCCACCTGGGGGGTTCAAGAGACCCAGTACTTC
TRBJ2-3 | NA | TRBV7-3 | TRBD1 | CASSHRTGSDTQYF | TGTGCCAGCAGCCATCGGACAGGGTCAGATACGCAGTATTTT
TRBJ2-5 | NA | TRBV4-2 | TRBD2 | CASSQTGTNQETQYF | TGTGCCAGCAGCCAGACCGGGACTAACCAAGAGACCCAGTACTTC
TRBJ1-6 | once | TRBV30 | NA | CAWSEVDSPLHF | TGTGCCTGGAGTGAAGTAGATTCACCCCTCCACTTT